The sequence of this T cell receptor beta chain was determined in a study of vaccination and CD4 T cells after COVID-19. About the study: Post-COVID samples had a sampling time that fell a median around 100 days after diagnosis (range 35 to 161). Post-vaccine specimens were obtained a median roughly 70 days after dose two (range 14 to 241). Study results and limitations: Spike mono-reactivity was evident in 304 of the 307 vaccine-specific clones derived from convalescent patients.

The CDR3 length is 18 residues. Germline V gives CDR1 MNHEY, CDR2 SVGAGI. Unmatched junction bases numbered 8, after V lost 2 bases and J lost 0 bases. Oncomine TCR Beta short-read sequencing was applied to DNA from cultured CD4+ T cells. TCRdb called the PCR reads again in MiXCR, with one record for every CDR3 protein. The sample yields about 13,000 distinct CDR3 sequences, 40% to 55% seen once. This clonotype appeared a few times. What it binds is not known. Described treatment: roughly 10-day PBMC culture with coronavirus spike peptide pools or control peptides (ViraFEST assay). The TCR sequence derives from a human donor who had recovered from COVID-19. This chain joins TRBV6-5 and TRBJ2-2; 8 bases map to TRBD1. The sequencing used CD4+ T cells from blood, cultured in vitro, collected after SARS-CoV-2 vaccination. Here the CDR3 reads CASSYLRRDRTNTGELFF. The CDR3 region has the DNA TGTGCCAGCAGTTACCTCCGCCGGGACAGGACGAACACCGGGGAGCTGTTTTTT.